This TCR beta chain originates from a study of CD8 T cells in ankylosing spondylitis. Germline CDR1 and CDR2: MRHNA and SNTAGT. V lost 6 bases to trimming and J lost 5 bases; unmatched junction nucleotides: 2. This CDR3 region has 14 residues. TCRdb passed the 5' RACE reads through MiXCR, listing each CDR3 protein once. The sample lists 30,000 to 45,000 distinct CDR3 sequences, around 15% occurring once. This clonotype was detected ten times or more. The receptor was derived from a male donor with ankylosing spondylitis. The sequencing sample was made of synovial fluid, either unsorted or a sorted T cell fraction (not recorded which). The chain has TRBV6-4 and TRBJ2-1; 12 bases line up with TRBD2. The CDR3 is CASSRTSGNNEQFF. The CDR3 DNA follows: TGTGCCAGCAGCAGGACTAGCGGGAACAATGAGCAGTTCTTC.